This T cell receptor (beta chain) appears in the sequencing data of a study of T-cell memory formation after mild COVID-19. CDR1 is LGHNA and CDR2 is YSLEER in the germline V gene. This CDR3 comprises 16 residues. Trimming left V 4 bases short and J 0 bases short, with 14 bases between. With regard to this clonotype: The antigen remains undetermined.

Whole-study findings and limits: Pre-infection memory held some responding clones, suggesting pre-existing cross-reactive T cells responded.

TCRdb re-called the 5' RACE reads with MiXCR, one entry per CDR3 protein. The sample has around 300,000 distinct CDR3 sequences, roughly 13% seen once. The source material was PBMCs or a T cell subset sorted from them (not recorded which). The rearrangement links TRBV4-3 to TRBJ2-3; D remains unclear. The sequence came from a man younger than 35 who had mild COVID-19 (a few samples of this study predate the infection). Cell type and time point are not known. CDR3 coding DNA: TGCGCCAGCAGCCGCGTCCCAGCGTCGAGCACAGATACGCAGTATTTT. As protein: CASSRVPASSTDTQYF.